The 32 T cell receptor beta chains below all came from one sample that was sequenced in a study of shared clonotypes between healthy human individuals. This table comes from immunoSEQ multiplex PCR, and its TCRdb copy is limited to in-frame clones, with some not included. The top ten hold roughly 1.8% of the sample, which has 730,000 or so clones, less than 80% seen once. Sequencing input: memory CD4+ T cells sorted from blood. Subset: CD45RA-negative fraction. These receptors all come from a woman aged 30 to 39 in good health.

This clone was seen just once. The chain links TRBV11-2 to TRBJ1-1, with a possible D match to TRBD1 (5 bases). From germline, CDR1 is SGHAT and CDR2 FQNNGV. Trimming shortened V by 5 bases and J by 0 bases, and 13 bases separated the two germline ends. The CDR3 totals 15 residues. CDR3 loop: CASSPRTFMNTEAFF. In DNA, the CDR3 is TGTGCCAGCAGCCCCCGGACATTTATGAACACTGAAGCTTTCTTT. The full variable domain, with the rest looked up from reference TRBV11-2 and TRBJ1-1, is EAGVAQSPRYKIIEKRQSVAFWCNPISGHATLYWYQQILGQGPKLLIQFQNNGVVDDSQLPKDRFSAERLKGVDSTLKIQPAKLEDSAVYLCASSPRTFMNTEAFFGQGTRLTVV.

This chain uses TRBV11-2 with TRBJ2-7; TRBD2 matches at 12 bases. V lost 0 bases and J lost 5; bases outside the gene matches: 8. Per germline, CDR1 SGHAT and CDR2 FQNNGV. There are 17 residues in the CDR3. As DNA, the CDR3 is TGTGCCAGCAGCTTAGACCGGACTAGCGGGGCCGATAACGAGCAGTACTTC. Encoded protein: CASSLDRTSGADNEQYF.

The V gene is TRBV19, the J gene TRBJ1-1; D perhaps matches TRBD1 (5 bases). V was clipped by 8 bases and J by 3 bases, with 16 bases between them. Germline CDR1 LNHDA, CDR2 SQIVND (reference sequence). CDR3 length equals 14 residues. CDR3 residues: CASWDWGKHTEAFF. The DNA for the CDR3 is TGTGCCAGTTGGGACTGGGGAAAACACACTGAAGCTTTCTTT.

There are many counts of this clone. This chain connects TRBV27 to TRBJ2-7; TRBD2 matches 9 bases. Germline-derived CDR1 and CDR2 are MNHEY and SMNVEV (reference sequence). This CDR3 spans 17 amino acids. The ends lost 2 bases at V and 1 base at J; junction bases unmatched: 9. CDR3 sequence reads: CASSLVSGLAGSYEQYF. In DNA form, the CDR3 reads TGTGCCAGCAGTTTAGTCTCGGGGCTAGCGGGATCCTACGAGCAGTACTTC.

This chain connects TRBV15 to TRBJ2-2, with TRBD1 matching 9 bases. The CDR3 has 16 residues. The V gene's germline CDR1 is LNHNV and CDR2 YYDKDF (reference sequence). V shed 1 base and J 5 bases; nucleotides not matched to a gene: 5. Here the CDR3 reads CATSRARDRVTGELFF. DNA for the CDR3: TGTGCCACCAGCAGAGCACGGGACAGGGTGACCGGGGAGCTGTTTTTT. The variable domain in full, with the rest retrieved from reference TRBV15 and TRBJ2-2, is DAMVIQNPRYQVTQFGKPVTLSCSQTLNHNVMYWYQQKSSQAPKLLFHYYDKDFNNEADTPDNFQSRRPNTSFCFLDIRSPGLGDTAMYLCATSRARDRVTGELFFGEGSRLTVL.

The V gene is TRBV6-1, the J gene TRBJ2-3; D possibly matches TRBD1 or TRBD2 (5 bases each). Germline values: CDR1 MNHNS, CDR2 SASEGT. This CDR3 has 14 residues. The V end was cut by 1 base, the J end by 6 bases, with 11 bases between. In DNA form, the CDR3 reads TGTGCCAGCAGTGAAGGGGGGATTGCGGATACGCAGTATTTT. Its translation: CASSEGGIADTQYF.

CDR3 nucleotides: TGTGCCAGTAGTACCGGACAGGGGGGGGAGACCCAGTACTTC. It translates to CASSTGQGGETQYF. The chain carries TRBV19 and TRBJ2-5; TRBD1 aligns across 10 bases. This CDR3 has 14 amino acids. Trimming at V came to 4 bases and at J to 5 bases, leaving 4 bases not matched to a gene. CDR1 is LNHDA, CDR2 SQIVND, per germline (reference sequence).

This clone was recorded only once. The chain has TRBV19 and TRBJ1-4, with D hard to call. Per germline, CDR1 LNHDA and CDR2 SQIVND (reference sequence). CDR3 length equals 13 residues. V was pared by 6 bases and J by 5 bases, with 10 bases between. DNA for the CDR3: TGTGCCAGTAGCAGGATGGGAAATGAAAAACTGTTTTTT. Its protein is CASSRMGNEKLFF.

The V and J genes are TRBV5-4 and TRBJ1-4; TRBD1 matches 7 bases. Losses at the gene ends were 3 bases for V and 7 bases for J; bases not matched to a gene: 15. The germline gives CDR1 SGHNT, CDR2 YYREEE (reference sequence). This CDR3 has 17 residues. CDR3: CASSSRQGIGASEKLFF. The CDR3 nucleotides are TGTGCCAGCAGCTCTCGACAGGGCATAGGGGCTAGTGAAAAACTGTTTTTT.

The chain recombines TRBV5-1 with TRBJ1-2; D is ambiguous. Germline V gene lookup returns CDR1 SGHRS and CDR2 YFSETQ. Trimming took off 2 bases at V and 6 bases at J, with 11 bases between the two ends. The CDR3 consists of 13 residues. CDR3 nucleotide sequence: TGCGCCAGCAGCTTCCGAGACTCGGATGGCTACACCTTC. It is translated as CASSFRDSDGYTF.

The chain uses TRBV7-9 and TRBJ2-5, with 8 bases fitting TRBD2. Germline assignment: CDR1 SEHNR and CDR2 FQNEAQ (reference sequence). Trimming at V came to 2 bases and at J to 5 bases, leaving 13 bases not matched to a gene. The CDR3 length is 17 residues. The CDR3 bases are TGTGCCAGCAGCTTATACAGGAGCGGGAGTCGTTGGGAGACCCAGTACTTC. Protein product: CASSLYRSGSRWETQYF.

The chain links TRBV30 to TRBJ2-2; 7 nucleotides align to TRBD2. Germline V CDR1 and CDR2: GTSNPN, SVGIG (reference sequence). This CDR3 comprises 18 residues. The V gene end was trimmed by 3 bases and the J gene end by 0 bases; junction bases not matched to a gene: 13. The CDR3 region is CAWRGGRAKYANTGELFF. The CDR3 bases are TGTGCCTGGAGGGGAGGGAGGGCCAAGTATGCGAACACCGGGGAGCTGTTTTTT.

Only one count was recorded for this clone. The J gene is TRBJ2-1, the V gene TRBV28; 9 bases line up with TRBD1. The CDR3 runs to 12 residues. V dropped 5 bases and J dropped 14; count of bases not matched to a gene: 7. Germline V lookup: CDR1 MDHEN, CDR2 SYDVKM. The CDR3 protein is CASSGTGSLKFF. Written as DNA, the CDR3 is TGTGCCAGCAGTGGGACAGGGTCACTCAAGTTCTTC.

This chain uses TRBV11-2 with TRBJ2-5; D may match TRBD1 or TRBD2 (5 bases each). Germline values: CDR1 SGHAT, CDR2 FQNNGV. Trimming pared 5 bases from V and 4 bases from J, leaving 23 bases between. This CDR3 has 17 residues. The CDR3 bases are TGTGCCAGCAGCCCCCGGTCGGGGCACACCCCTGGAGAGACCCAGTACTTC. It translates to CASSPRSGHTPGETQYF.

Here the CDR3 reads CASSEVGRGADIQYF. CDR3 coding DNA: TGTGCCAGCAGTGAAGTTGGGCGAGGGGCGGACATTCAGTACTTC. V gene TRBV2 combines with J gene TRBJ2-4; perhaps D is TRBD1 or TRBD2 (5 bases each). Germline V lookup: CDR1 SNHLY, CDR2 FYNNEI. The CDR3 is 15 amino acids. The ends were cut back, 1 base at V and 8 bases at J, with 15 bases in the middle.

V and J are TRBV2 and TRBJ2-2, with 7 bases lining up with TRBD2. V lost 6 bases to trimming and J lost 5 bases; unmatched junction nucleotides: 6. There are 14 residues in the CDR3. Looked up from germline, CDR1 is SNHLY and CDR2 is FYNNEI. CDR3 sequence (DNA): TGTGCCAGCAGCCCAAGCGGGGTGACCGGGGAGCTGTTTTTT. This gives the protein CASSPSGVTGELFF.

The genes are TRBV18 and TRBJ2-1; 7 bases agree with TRBD2. V trimming: 1 base; J trimming: 7 bases; junction bases outside the gene matches: 10. Per germline, CDR1 KGHSH and CDR2 LQKENI. The CDR3 runs to 16 residues. Here the CDR3 reads CASSPRGLAGANEQFF. The CDR3 DNA reads TGTGCCAGCTCACCACGGGGCCTTGCGGGAGCGAATGAGCAGTTCTTC.

This clone has only a few counts. This chain connects TRBV18 to TRBJ1-2; 9 nucleotides match TRBD1. The CDR3 runs 14 residues. Germline loops: CDR1 KGHSH, CDR2 LQKENI. V lost 5 bases, J lost 4 bases, and 5 bases stayed unmatched. CDR3: CASSLDRGPYGYTF. The CDR3 DNA is TGTGCCAGCTCATTGGACAGGGGCCCCTATGGCTACACCTTC.

The table lists this clone with a count of one. The rearrangement links TRBV28 to TRBJ1-1; D unclear. The CDR3 spans 11 residues. V was trimmed by 10 bases and J by 0 bases, leaving 6 bases between them. The V gene's germline CDR1 is MDHEN and CDR2 SYDVKM. The CDR3 region is CATGLNTEAFF. The CDR3 DNA sequence: TGTGCCACCGGACTGAACACTGAAGCTTTCTTT.

The chain links TRBV19 to TRBJ2-5; 10 bases match TRBD1. Germline CDR1 reads LNHDA; CDR2 reads SQIVND (reference sequence). Trimming at V came to 8 bases and at J to 5 bases, leaving 8 bases not matched to a gene. This CDR3 is 14 amino acids long. This CDR3 is CASGLTGGLETQYF. CDR3 in DNA: TGTGCCAGTGGCTTGACAGGGGGCCTCGAGACCCAGTACTTC.

This clone was recorded only once. V is TRBV28 and J is TRBJ2-1; 14 bases match TRBD2. The CDR3 runs to 17 residues. Germline loops: CDR1 MDHEN, CDR2 SYDVKM. The V and J ends lost 4 bases and 4 bases, in that order; junction bases with no gene match: 6. The CDR3 nucleotides are TGTGCCAGCAGTTCCGGGACTAGCGGGAGTGTTTACAATGAGCAGTTCTTC. Translation gives CASSSGTSGSVYNEQFF.

CDR3 amino acids: CASSQSTSDYNEQFF. CDR3 bases: TGTGCCAGCAGCCAGTCGACTAGCGATTACAATGAGCAGTTCTTC. This chain joins TRBV14 and TRBJ2-1, with 8 positions matching TRBD2. The trim removed 3 bases at V and 4 bases at J, leaving 5 bases unmatched. The CDR3 spans 15 residues. Looked up from germline, CDR1 is SGHDN and CDR2 is FVKESK.

This clone was found many times. The gene calls are TRBV5-1 and TRBJ1-3, with D maybe TRBD1 (6 bases). Trimming took 0 bases from V and 2 from J, leaving 6 bases between them. The CDR3 sequence is 14 residues long. Per the germline V gene, CDR1 is SGHRS and CDR2 is YFSETQ. The CDR3 is CASSLDRAGNTIYF. CDR3 DNA sequence: TGCGCCAGCAGCTTGGACAGGGCTGGAAACACCATATATTTT.

The CDR3 region has the DNA TGTGCCAGCAGCTTACCCGGGGACAGATTTTTATATGGCTACACCTTC. Encoded protein: CASSLPGDRFLYGYTF. V is TRBV7-2 and J is TRBJ1-2; 7 bases are shared with TRBD1. The V segment lost 2 bases and the J segment 5 bases; nucleotides outside the gene matches: 11. The CDR3 spans 16 residues. The germline V gene encodes CDR1 SGHTA and CDR2 FQGNSA.

The CDR3 bases are TGTGCCAGCAGCTTCCTTGACAAGGCTACGCGGGGCGAGCAGTACTTC. It codes for CASSFLDKATRGEQYF. The rearrangement joins TRBV7-9 to TRBJ2-7; tentative D call: TRBD2 (6 bases). CDR1 SEHNR and CDR2 FQNEAQ come from the germline V gene (reference sequence). The CDR3 is made up of 16 amino acids. V lost 3 bases to trimming and J lost 6 bases, with 21 bases between them.

This clone is a singleton in its sample. The rearrangement joins TRBV5-6 to TRBJ1-4; 7 bases align to TRBD1. Germline V lookup: CDR1 SGHDT, CDR2 YYEEEE. J was trimmed by 5 bases and V by 4 bases; bases with no gene match: 11. There are 16 residues in the CDR3. CDR3 sequence reads: CASSGPPGQSNEKLFF. The CDR3 bases are TGTGCCAGCAGCGGTCCTCCGGGACAGAGCAATGAAAAACTGTTTTTT.

This clone was counted many times. The gene calls are TRBV27 and TRBJ2-1; no firm D call. V shed 4 bases and J shed 4 bases, with 23 bases lying between them. CDR3 length: 18 amino acids. Looked up from germline, CDR1 is MNHEY and CDR2 is SMNVEV (reference sequence). Here the CDR3 reads CASSWSAPSVGWYNEQFF. The CDR3 DNA reads as TGTGCCAGCAGTTGGTCAGCGCCTTCCGTTGGCTGGTACAATGAGCAGTTCTTC.

This chain uses TRBV19 with TRBJ1-2, with D unclear. CDR1 is LNHDA, CDR2 SQIVND, per germline (reference sequence). V was clipped by 0 bases and J by 6 bases, with 20 bases between them. The CDR3 totals 17 residues. The CDR3 loop reads CASSIDWLGQANNGYTF. The CDR3, as DNA: TGTGCCAGTAGTATAGATTGGTTAGGCCAGGCCAACAATGGCTACACCTTC.

In DNA, the CDR3 is TGTGCCAGCAGAGCGTCTGGGGCCAACGTCCTGACTTTC. Protein product: CASRASGANVLTF. This chain links TRBV6-4 with TRBJ2-6; D is unresolved. CDR3 length: 13 residues. The germline V and J ends were trimmed by 6 bases and 1 base, with 4 bases remaining between them. Germline V gene lookup returns CDR1 MRHNA and CDR2 SNTAGT.

The V and J genes are TRBV7-8 and TRBJ2-1, with D uncertain. The CDR3 spans 13 residues. The germline V and J ends were trimmed by 1 base and 7 bases, with 8 bases remaining between them. Germline V lookup: CDR1 SGHVS, CDR2 FQNEAQ. The CDR3 reads CASSLERANEQFF. CDR3 nucleotides: TGTGCCAGCAGCTTAGAAAGGGCAAATGAGCAGTTCTTC.

J is TRBJ1-5 and V is TRBV19; weak D call: TRBD1 (6 bases). The CDR3 totals 15 residues. The ends were cut back, 5 bases at V and 1 base at J, with 12 bases in the middle. Germline-derived CDR1 and CDR2 are LNHDA and SQIVND (reference sequence). CDR3 DNA sequence: TGTGCCAGTAGTCTCCAGGGGAGAAGCAATCAGCCCCAGCATTTT. Protein product: CASSLQGRSNQPQHF. Full variable domain (remainder filled in from reference TRBV19 and TRBJ1-5): DGGITQSPKYLFRKEGQNVTLSCEQNLNHDAMYWYRQDPGQGLRLIYYSQIVNDFQKGDIAEGYSVSREKKESFPLTVTSAQKNPTAFYLCASSLQGRSNQPQHFGDGTRLSIL.

This chain connects TRBV9 to TRBJ1-4; 7 bases line up with TRBD1. The CDR3 totals 14 residues. Germline lookup yields CDR1 SGDLS and CDR2 YYNGEE. V lost 4 bases and J lost 4; bases outside the gene matches: 4. CDR3 sequence (DNA): TGTGCCAGCAGCAGGGGGCAGGTTAATGAAAAACTGTTTTTT. Amino acids: CASSRGQVNEKLFF.